The rows below give T cell receptor beta chains drawn from one sample of a study of shared clonotypes between healthy human individuals. Method: immunoSEQ multiplex PCR; TCRdb's copy keeps in-frame clones and lacks some. Among around 300,000 clones listed, over 75% were seen once. Input material: memory CD8+ T cells sorted from blood. Receptors originate from a man aged 18 to 30 in good health. CDR3s include the opening cysteine and the closing phenylalanine or tryptophan. Each record gives: V gene, J gene, clone size, D gene, CDR3 DNA, CDR3 protein. The D gene is left open where the match is weak. Rows give clone size only sometimes, using once, few, many, or a class for an expanded clone.

TRBV28,TRBJ2-2,-,-,TGTGCCAGCAGTTCTTCCCCCGGGACAGGGGAGCTGTTTTTT,CASSSSPGTGELFF
TRBV6-6,TRBJ2-1,-,TRBD1,TGTGCCAGCAGTTACACAGCACAGGGGAACTACAATGAGCAGTTCTTC,CASSYTAQGNYNEQFF
TRBV5-1,TRBJ2-7,once,-,TGCGCCAGCAGCCCCCGCCCAGGGGAAAGGGCCTACGAGCAGTACTTC,CASSPRPGERAYEQYF
TRBV6-5,TRBJ2-2,-,TRBD2,TGTGCCAGCAGTTACGGCGCTAGCGGGGTTGTCGGGGAGCTGTTTTTT,CASSYGASGVVGELFF
TRBV7-9,TRBJ2-1,-,TRBD2,TGTGCCAGCAGCATCGTGGCTAGCGGGAACCAAAATGAGCAGTTCTTC,CASSIVASGNQNEQFF
TRBV7-9,TRBJ2-6,once,TRBD2,TGTGCCAGCAGCAATCGGGGAGGGGTAGGGGCCAACGTCCTGACTTTC,CASSNRGGVGANVLTF
TRBV7-9,TRBJ2-1,-,-,TGTGCCAGCAGCCTAGGACTGACAGGCTACTACAATGAGCAGTTCTTC,CASSLGLTGYYNEQFF
TRBV6-5,TRBJ2-7,-,-,TGTGCCAGCAGCGCCCCCGGGACGGATATCTACGAGCAGTACTTC,CASSAPGTDIYEQYF
TRBV6-5,TRBJ2-3,-,-,TGTGCCAGCAGTACCTATGGAGGGACGCAGTATTTT,CASSTYGGTQYF
TRBV13,TRBJ2-7,-,TRBD2,TGTGCCAGCAGTATGGGGACTAGCGGGAGAGGAGAGCAGTACTTC,CASSMGTSGRGEQYF
TRBV4-1,TRBJ1-2,few,-,TGCGCCAGCAGCCAAGCCCCCGGACAAAGGAATTATGGCTACACCTTC,CASSQAPGQRNYGYTF
TRBV5-1,TRBJ2-3,-,TRBD1,TGCGCCAGCAGTCTTACCGGGACAGGGACAGATACGCAGTATTTT,CASSLTGTGTDTQYF
TRBV11-2,TRBJ2-3,few,-,TGTGCCAGCAGCAAGGCGGGACAGATCTACACAGATACGCAGTATTTT,CASSKAGQIYTDTQYF
TRBV15,TRBJ1-6,once,-,TGTGCCACCAGCCCAGTGGGGGGTTGGAGATCACCCCTCCACTTT,CATSPVGGWRSPLHF
TRBV6-6,TRBJ2-7,-,-,TGTGCCAGCAGTTCTAAACTCGCCTTAGCCTACGAGCAGTACTTC,CASSSKLALAYEQYF
TRBV29-1,TRBJ2-7,-,-,TGCAGCGTTGGCCCGTCCTACGAGCAGTACTTC,CSVGPSYEQYF
TRBV7-9,TRBJ2-7,-,-,TGTGCCAGCAGCTTTCAGGCCTACGAGCAGTACTTC,CASSFQAYEQYF
TRBV7-9,TRBJ2-7,many,TRBD1,TGTGCCAGCAGCCGCACCGGGACAGGGGTGGACGAGCAGTACTTC,CASSRTGTGVDEQYF
TRBV6-6,TRBJ2-7,-,TRBD2,TGTGCCAGCAGATCCGGGACTAGCGGCTACGAGCAGTACTTC,CASRSGTSGYEQYF
TRBV27,TRBJ2-7,-,-,TGTGCCAGCAGTTTATCGGCAGGGCTGGACGAGCAGTACTTC,CASSLSAGLDEQYF
TRBV6-5,TRBJ2-7,-,-,TGTGCCAGCAGTTACCCGGTTGACTCTGTTTACGAGCAGTACTTC,CASSYPVDSVYEQYF
TRBV4-1,TRBJ2-7,-,-,TGCGCCAGCAGCCCTAGGGAGGGGGCCTACGAGCAGTACTTC,CASSPREGAYEQYF
TRBV28,TRBJ2-5,many,-,TGTGCCAGCACCCCGGGACTCAATCGAGGGGAGACCCAGTACTTC,CASTPGLNRGETQYF
TRBV9,TRBJ2-1,few,TRBD1,TGTGCCAGCAGCGGAACCGGGACAGGGGTGGTTGATGAGCAGTTCTTC,CASSGTGTGVVDEQFF
TRBV11-2,TRBJ1-6,few,-,TGTGCCAGCAGCTTAGAAAGGAATTCACCCCTCCACTTT,CASSLERNSPLHF
TRBV30,TRBJ1-1,-,-,TGTGCCTGGAACTCAGGGGCGGGGGTTAACACTGAAGCTTTCTTT,CAWNSGAGVNTEAFF
TRBV13,TRBJ2-1,-,TRBD2,TGTGCCAGCAGCTCGCGACTAGCGGGGCCCTACAATGAGCAGTTCTTC,CASSSRLAGPYNEQFF
TRBV5-4,TRBJ2-1,-,-,TGTGCCAGCAGGGGGGAAGACAATGAGCAGTTCTTC,CASRGEDNEQFF
TRBV5-4,TRBJ2-1,-,-,TGTGCCAGCAGCATCCCGGTACAGACAGAGTACAATGAGCAGTTCTTC,CASSIPVQTEYNEQFF
TRBV9,TRBJ2-1,-,TRBD2,TGTGCCAGCAGCGTGGACGGGAGGAATGAGCAGTTCTTC,CASSVDGRNEQFF
TRBV2,TRBJ2-7,-,-,TGTGCCAGCAGTGATGGCAGGTGGACCTACGAGCAGTACTTC,CASSDGRWTYEQYF
TRBV5-1,TRBJ1-1,once,-,TGCGCCAGCTTACCGGCCCGGGGCACTGAAGCTTTCTTT,CASLPARGTEAFF
TRBV10-1,TRBJ2-1,-,-,TGCGCCAGCAGCGAATCACGGACTATTCTCTCCTACAATGAGCAGTTCTTC,CASSESRTILSYNEQFF
TRBV5-6,TRBJ2-5,-,-,TGTGCCAGCAGCCAGACAGTAAGACAAGAGACCCAGTACTTC,CASSQTVRQETQYF
TRBV29-1,TRBJ1-1,-,TRBD1,TGCAGCGTTCGAACCGGGACAGGGGGCAAAAAGGACACTGAAGCTTTCTTT,CSVRTGTGGKKDTEAFF
TRBV11-2,TRBJ2-7,-,-,TGTGCCAGCAGCTTGGCCCACAGGGAGACCTACGAGCAGTACTTC,CASSLAHRETYEQYF
TRBV7-9,TRBJ1-1,once,-,TGTGCCAGCAGCTTTGGGGGCCCGGGCACTGAAGCTTTCTTT,CASSFGGPGTEAFF
TRBV5-6,TRBJ2-7,few,TRBD1,TGTGCCAGCAGCGTACAGGGGTTATCCTACGAGCAGTACTTC,CASSVQGLSYEQYF
TRBV7-2,TRBJ2-7,-,TRBD1,TGTGCCAGCAGCTTAGAGAGGGGGACAGGGGTCGAGCAGTACTTC,CASSLERGTGVEQYF
TRBV25-1,TRBJ2-3,-,-,TGTGCCAGCAGTGACTTTTGGTCTACAGGGGATACGCAGTATTTT,CASSDFWSTGDTQYF
TRBV27,TRBJ2-7,once,-,TGTGCCAGCAGTTTCTACTACTCCTACGAGCAGTACTTC,CASSFYYSYEQYF
TRBV5-8,TRBJ2-7,-,-,TGTGCCAGCAACTCCAGGGGTAACTACGAGCAGTACTTC,CASNSRGNYEQYF
TRBV6-1,TRBJ2-2,once,-,TGTGCCACCCCAACGGGGGCCCTAGCCGGGGAGCTGTTTTTT,CATPTGALAGELFF
TRBV7-9,TRBJ2-7,once,TRBD2,TGTGCCAGCAGCGGTCACTTAGCGGGAGTCCACGAGCAGTACTTC,CASSGHLAGVHEQYF
TRBV7-2,TRBJ2-7,once,-,TGTGCCAGCAGCTTAGATATACAGGGCACCCCCTACGAGCAGTACTTC,CASSLDIQGTPYEQYF
TRBV7-2,TRBJ2-7,-,-,TGTGCCAGCAGCTTAGGGGGCGGAAACTACGAGCAGTACTTC,CASSLGGGNYEQYF
TRBV6-1,TRBJ2-7,-,-,TGTGCCAGCAGCCACGAGCGGTCCTACGAGCAGTACTTC,CASSHERSYEQYF
TRBV27,TRBJ2-3,-,-,TGTGCCAGCAGGACCCGGGGCACAGATACGCAGTATTTT,CASRTRGTDTQYF
TRBV5-6,TRBJ2-3,-,-,TGTGCCAGCAGCTTCCGGATAGGCGCCACAGATACGCAGTATTTT,CASSFRIGATDTQYF
TRBV5-1,TRBJ1-1,-,-,TGCGCCAGCAGCTTGGTCCTTGGCGGGATGAACACTGAAGCTTTCTTT,CASSLVLGGMNTEAFF
TRBV11-2,TRBJ2-7,few,-,TGTGCCAGCAGCTTAGATCTAAGCTACGAGCAGTACTTC,CASSLDLSYEQYF